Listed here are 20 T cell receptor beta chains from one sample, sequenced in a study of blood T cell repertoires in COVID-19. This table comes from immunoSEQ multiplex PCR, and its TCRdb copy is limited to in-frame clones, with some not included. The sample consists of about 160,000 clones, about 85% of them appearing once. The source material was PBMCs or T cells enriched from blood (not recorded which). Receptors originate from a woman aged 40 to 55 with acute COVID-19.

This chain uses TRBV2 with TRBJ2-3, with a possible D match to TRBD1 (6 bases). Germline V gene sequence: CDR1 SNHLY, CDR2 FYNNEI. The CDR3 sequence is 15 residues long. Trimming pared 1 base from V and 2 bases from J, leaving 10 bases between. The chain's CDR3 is CASSEGTAHTDTQYF. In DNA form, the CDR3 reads TGTGCCAGCAGTGAAGGGACAGCACACACAGATACGCAGTATTTT.

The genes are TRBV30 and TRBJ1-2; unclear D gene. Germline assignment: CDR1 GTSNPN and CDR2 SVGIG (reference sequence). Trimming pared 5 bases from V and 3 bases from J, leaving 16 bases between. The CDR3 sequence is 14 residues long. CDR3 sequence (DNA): TGTGCCTGGGGCCCCCCGGAGGCGTACTATGGCTACACCTTC. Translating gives CAWGPPEAYYGYTF.

CDR3 residues: CASGPVYSGNTIYF. The CDR3 DNA reads TGTGCCAGCGGTCCAGTATACTCTGGAAACACCATATATTTT. J is TRBJ1-3 and V is TRBV6-5; D call uncertain. CDR3 length: 14 amino acids. The germline V gene has CDR1 MNHEY and CDR2 SVGAGI. V lost 8 bases to trimming and J lost 0 bases, with 11 bases between them.

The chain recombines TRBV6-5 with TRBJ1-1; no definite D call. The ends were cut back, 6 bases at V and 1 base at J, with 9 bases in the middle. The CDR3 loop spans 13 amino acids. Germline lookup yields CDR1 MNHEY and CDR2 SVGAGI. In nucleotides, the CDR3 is TGTGCCAGCAGAGAGGTTCCGAACACTGAAGCTTTCTTT. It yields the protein CASREVPNTEAFF.

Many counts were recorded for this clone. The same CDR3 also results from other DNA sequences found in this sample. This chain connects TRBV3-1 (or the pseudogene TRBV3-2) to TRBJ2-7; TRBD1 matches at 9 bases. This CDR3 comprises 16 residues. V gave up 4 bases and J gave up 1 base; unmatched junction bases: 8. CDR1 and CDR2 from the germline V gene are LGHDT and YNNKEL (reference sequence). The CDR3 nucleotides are TGTGCCAGCAGCCCTCGTGTCGGGACAGGGTCCTACGAGCAGTACTTC. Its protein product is CASSPRVGTGSYEQYF.

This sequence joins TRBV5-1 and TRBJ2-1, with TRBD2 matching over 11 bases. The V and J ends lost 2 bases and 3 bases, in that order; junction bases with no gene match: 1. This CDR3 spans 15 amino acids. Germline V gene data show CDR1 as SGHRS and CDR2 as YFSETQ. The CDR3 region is CASSLTSGSYNEQFF. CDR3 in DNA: TGCGCCAGCAGCTTAACTAGCGGGAGCTACAATGAGCAGTTCTTC. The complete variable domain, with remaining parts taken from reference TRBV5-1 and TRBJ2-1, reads KAGVTQTPRYLIKTRGQQVTLSCSPISGHRSVSWYQQTPGQGLQFLFEYFSETQRNKGNFPGRFSGRQFSNSRSEMNVSTLELGDSALYLCASSLTSGSYNEQFFGPGTRLTVL.

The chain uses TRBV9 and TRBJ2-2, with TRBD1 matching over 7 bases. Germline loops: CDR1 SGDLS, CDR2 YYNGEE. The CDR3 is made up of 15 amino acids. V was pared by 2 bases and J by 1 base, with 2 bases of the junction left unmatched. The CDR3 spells CASSVGTVNTGELFF. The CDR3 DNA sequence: TGTGCCAGCAGCGTCGGGACAGTGAACACCGGGGAGCTGTTTTTT.

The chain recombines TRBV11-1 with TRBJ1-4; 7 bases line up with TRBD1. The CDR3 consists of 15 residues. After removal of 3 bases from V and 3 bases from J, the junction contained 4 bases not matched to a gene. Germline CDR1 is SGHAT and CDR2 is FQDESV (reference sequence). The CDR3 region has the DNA TGTGCCAGCAGCTTCCGGGGACAGTCTAATGAAAAACTGTTTTTT. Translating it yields CASSFRGQSNEKLFF.

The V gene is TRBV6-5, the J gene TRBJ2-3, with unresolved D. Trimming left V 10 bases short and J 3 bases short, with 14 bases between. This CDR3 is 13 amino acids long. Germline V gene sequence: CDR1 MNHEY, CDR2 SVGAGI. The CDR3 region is CATEKPGTDTQYF. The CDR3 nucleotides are TGTGCCACCGAAAAGCCCGGGACAGATACGCAGTATTTT.

CDR3 protein: CASSNRQGAPDTEAFF. DNA for the CDR3: TGTGCCAGTAGTAACCGACAGGGGGCTCCGGACACTGAAGCTTTCTTT. The chain recombines TRBV19 with TRBJ1-1; 10 bases align to TRBD1. The J segment lost 3 bases and the V segment lost 4 bases, leaving 8 bases of the junction unmatched. The CDR3 runs to 16 residues. The germline gives CDR1 LNHDA, CDR2 SQIVND (reference sequence).

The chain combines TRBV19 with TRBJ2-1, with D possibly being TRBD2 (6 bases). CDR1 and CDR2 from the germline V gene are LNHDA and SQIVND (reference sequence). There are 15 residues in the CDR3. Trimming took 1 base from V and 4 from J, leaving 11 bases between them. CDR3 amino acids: CASSIGGTLYNEQFF. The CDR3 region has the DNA TGTGCCAGTAGTATAGGGGGGACTCTATACAATGAGCAGTTCTTC.

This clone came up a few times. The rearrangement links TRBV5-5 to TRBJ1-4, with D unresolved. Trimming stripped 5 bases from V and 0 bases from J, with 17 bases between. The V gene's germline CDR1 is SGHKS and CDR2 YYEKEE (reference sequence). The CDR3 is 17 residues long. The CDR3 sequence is CASSYRAAGATNEKLFF. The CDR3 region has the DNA TGTGCCAGCAGTTACCGAGCGGCGGGTGCAACTAATGAAAAACTGTTTTTT.

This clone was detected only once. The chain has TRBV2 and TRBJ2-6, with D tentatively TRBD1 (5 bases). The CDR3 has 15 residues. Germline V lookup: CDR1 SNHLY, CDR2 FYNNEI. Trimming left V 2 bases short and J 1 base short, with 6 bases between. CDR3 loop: CASSESGSGANVLTF. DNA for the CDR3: TGTGCCAGCAGTGAATCAGGGTCTGGGGCCAACGTCCTGACTTTC. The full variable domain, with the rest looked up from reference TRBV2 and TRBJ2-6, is EPEVTQTPSHQVTQMGQEVILRCVPISNHLYFYWYRQILGQKVEFLVSFYNNEISEKSEIFDDQFSVERPDGSNFTLKIRSTKLEDSAMYFCASSESGSGANVLTFGAGSRLTVL.

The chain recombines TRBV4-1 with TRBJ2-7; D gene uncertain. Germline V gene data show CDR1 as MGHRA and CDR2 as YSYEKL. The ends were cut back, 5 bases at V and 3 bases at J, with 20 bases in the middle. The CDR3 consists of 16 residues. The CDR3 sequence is CASSFRLFPANYEQYF. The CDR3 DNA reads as TGCGCCAGCAGCTTTCGCCTCTTTCCAGCGAACTACGAGCAGTACTTC.

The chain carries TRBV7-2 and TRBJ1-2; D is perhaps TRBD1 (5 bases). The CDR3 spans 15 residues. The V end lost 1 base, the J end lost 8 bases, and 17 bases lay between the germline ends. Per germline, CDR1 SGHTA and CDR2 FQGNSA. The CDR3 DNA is TGTGCCAGCAGCTTAGTCTCGGAAGGGGTGGGAGGCTACACCTTC. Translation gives CASSLVSEGVGGYTF.

This chain's CDR3 is CASSYSGTGNGNTIYF. The CDR3 nucleotides read TGTGCCAGCAGTTACTCGGGGACAGGGAACGGAAACACCATATATTTT. The chain carries TRBV6-5 and TRBJ1-3, with 9 bases fitting TRBD1. Germline V gives CDR1 MNHEY, CDR2 SVGAGI. There are 16 residues in the CDR3. V trimming: 0 bases; J trimming: 4 bases; junction bases outside the gene matches: 4.

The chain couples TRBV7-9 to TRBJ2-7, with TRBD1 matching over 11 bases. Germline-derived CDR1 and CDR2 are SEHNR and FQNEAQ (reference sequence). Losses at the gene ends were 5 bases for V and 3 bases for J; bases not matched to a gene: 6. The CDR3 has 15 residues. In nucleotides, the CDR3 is TGTGCCAGCAGCCCCGGACAGGGGGCATTCTACGAGCAGTACGTC. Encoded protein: CASSPGQGAFYEQYV.

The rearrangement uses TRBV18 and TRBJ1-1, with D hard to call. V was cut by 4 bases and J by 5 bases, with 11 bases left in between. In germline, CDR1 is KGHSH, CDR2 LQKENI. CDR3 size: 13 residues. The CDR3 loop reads CASSREFLTEAFF. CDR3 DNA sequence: TGTGCCAGCTCACGGGAGTTTCTGACTGAAGCTTTCTTT.

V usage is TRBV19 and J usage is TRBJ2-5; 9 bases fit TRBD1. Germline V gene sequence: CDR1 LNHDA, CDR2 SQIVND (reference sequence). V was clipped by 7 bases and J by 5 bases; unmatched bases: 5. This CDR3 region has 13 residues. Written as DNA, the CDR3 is TGTGCCAGTAATCCACAGGGGGCTGAGACCCAGTACTTC. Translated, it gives CASNPQGAETQYF.

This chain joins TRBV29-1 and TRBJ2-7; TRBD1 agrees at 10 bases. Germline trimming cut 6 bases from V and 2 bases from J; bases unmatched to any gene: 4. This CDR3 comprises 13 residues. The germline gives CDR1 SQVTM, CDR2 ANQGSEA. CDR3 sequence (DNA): TGCAGCGTAGGGACAGGGGCCCCCTACGAGCAGTACTTC. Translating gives CSVGTGAPYEQYF.